The T cell receptor beta chain described here comes from a study of T cell responses to AZD1222 COVID-19 vaccine. After removal of 9 bases from V and 7 bases from J, the junction contained 9 bases not matched to a gene. The CDR3 runs to 15 residues. CDR1 MDHEN and CDR2 SYDVKM come from the germline V gene. Study results and caveats: Repertoire sampling was restricted to post-peak T cell response timepoints. Spike-specific TCR breadth rose after two AZD1222 doses, and depth rose as well.

It was second doses at about 4 or about 12 weeks that were pooled. Assay used: immunoSEQ multiplex PCR; TCRdb lists only in-frame clones, some missing. Altogether roughly 150,000 clones are present, less than 95% being singletons, with the ten largest covering about 5.9%. About this clone itself: No antigen is known for it.

This specimen was peripheral blood, taken 28 days after the second AZD1222 dose. The receptor comes from an adult who received the AZD1222 COVID-19 vaccine. The chain has TRBV28 and TRBJ2-2, with 12 positions matching TRBD2. CDR3 DNA: TGTGCCAGTGGGCTAGCGGGGGGGCCGGTCGGGGAGCTGTTTTTT. It is translated as CASGLAGGPVGELFF.